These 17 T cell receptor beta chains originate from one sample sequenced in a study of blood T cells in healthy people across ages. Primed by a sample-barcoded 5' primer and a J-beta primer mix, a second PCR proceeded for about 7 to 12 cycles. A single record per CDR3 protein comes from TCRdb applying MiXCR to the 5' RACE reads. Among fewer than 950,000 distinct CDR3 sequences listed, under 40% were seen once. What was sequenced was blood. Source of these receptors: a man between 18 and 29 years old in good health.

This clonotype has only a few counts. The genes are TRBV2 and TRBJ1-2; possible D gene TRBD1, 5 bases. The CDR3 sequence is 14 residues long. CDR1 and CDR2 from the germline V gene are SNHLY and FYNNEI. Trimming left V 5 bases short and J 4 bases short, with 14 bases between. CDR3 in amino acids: CASSPQGSSYGYTF. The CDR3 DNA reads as TGTGCCAGCAGTCCGCAGGGTTCCTCCTATGGCTACACCTTC.

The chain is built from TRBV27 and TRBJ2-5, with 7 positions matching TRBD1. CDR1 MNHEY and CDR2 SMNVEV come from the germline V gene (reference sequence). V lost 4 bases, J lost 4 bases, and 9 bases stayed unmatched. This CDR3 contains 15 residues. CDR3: CASSSPSTGAETQYF. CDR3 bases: TGTGCCAGCAGTTCACCATCTACAGGGGCAGAGACCCAGTACTTC.

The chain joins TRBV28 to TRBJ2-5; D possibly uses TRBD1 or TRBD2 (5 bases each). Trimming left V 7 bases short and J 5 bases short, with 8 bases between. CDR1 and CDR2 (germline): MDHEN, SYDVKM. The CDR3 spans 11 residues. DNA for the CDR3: TGTGCCAGCAACTGGGGGGAGACCCAGTACTTC. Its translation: CASNWGETQYF.

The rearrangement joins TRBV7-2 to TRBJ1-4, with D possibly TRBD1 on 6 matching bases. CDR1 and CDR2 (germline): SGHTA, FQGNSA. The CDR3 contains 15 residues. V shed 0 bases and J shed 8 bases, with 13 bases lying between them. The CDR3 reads CASSLAGGDVEKLFF. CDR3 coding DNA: TGTGCCAGCAGCTTAGCGGGGGGCGATGTGGAAAAACTGTTTTTT.

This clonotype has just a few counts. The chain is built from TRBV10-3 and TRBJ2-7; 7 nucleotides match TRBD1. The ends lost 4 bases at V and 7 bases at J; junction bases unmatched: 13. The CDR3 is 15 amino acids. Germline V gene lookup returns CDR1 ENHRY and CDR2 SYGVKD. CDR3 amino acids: CAISAGVQGPPEQYF. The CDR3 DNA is TGTGCCATCAGTGCCGGGGTACAGGGGCCGCCTGAGCAGTACTTC.

CDR3 amino acids: CATSRGQGLRPQHF. The CDR3 DNA sequence: TGTGCCACCAGCAGGGGACAGGGCCTTCGACCCCAGCATTTT. The chain is built from TRBV15 and TRBJ1-5; 9 bases align to TRBD1. V shed 3 bases, J shed 10 bases, and the junction held 7 bases outside the gene matches. The CDR3 spans 14 residues. In germline, CDR1 is LNHNV, CDR2 YYDKDF (reference sequence).

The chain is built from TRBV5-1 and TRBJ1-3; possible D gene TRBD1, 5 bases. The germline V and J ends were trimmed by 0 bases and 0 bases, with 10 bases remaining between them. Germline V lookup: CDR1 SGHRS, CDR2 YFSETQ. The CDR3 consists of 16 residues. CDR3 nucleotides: TGCGCCAGCAGCTTGGGGCGGGGGAGCTCTGGAAACACCATATATTTT. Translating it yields CASSLGRGSSGNTIYF.

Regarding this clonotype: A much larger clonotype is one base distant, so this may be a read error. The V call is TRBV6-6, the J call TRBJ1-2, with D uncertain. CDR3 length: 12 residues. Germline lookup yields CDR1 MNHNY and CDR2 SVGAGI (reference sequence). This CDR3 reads CAGSYRESGYTF. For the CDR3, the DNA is TGTGCCGGCAGTTACCGGGAATCTGGCTACACCTTC.

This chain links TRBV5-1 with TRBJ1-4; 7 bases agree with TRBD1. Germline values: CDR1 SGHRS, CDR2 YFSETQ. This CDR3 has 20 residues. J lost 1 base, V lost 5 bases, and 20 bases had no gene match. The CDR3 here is CASRPSGTVAPFETNEKLFF. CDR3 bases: TGCGCCAGCAGACCTTCCGGGACAGTAGCCCCCTTCGAAACTAATGAAAAACTGTTTTTT.

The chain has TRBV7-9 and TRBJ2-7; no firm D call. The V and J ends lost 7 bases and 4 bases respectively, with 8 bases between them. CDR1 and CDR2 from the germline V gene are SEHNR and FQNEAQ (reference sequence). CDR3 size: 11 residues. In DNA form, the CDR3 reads TGTGCCAGCACCCCGCAGTACGAGCAGTACTTC. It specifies CASTPQYEQYF. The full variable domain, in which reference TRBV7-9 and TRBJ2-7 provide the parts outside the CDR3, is DTGVSQNPRHKITKRGQNVTFRCDPISEHNRLYWYRQTLGQGPEFLTYFQNEAQLEKSRLLSDRFSAERPKGSFSTLEIQRTEQGDSAMYLCASTPQYEQYFGPGTRLTVT.

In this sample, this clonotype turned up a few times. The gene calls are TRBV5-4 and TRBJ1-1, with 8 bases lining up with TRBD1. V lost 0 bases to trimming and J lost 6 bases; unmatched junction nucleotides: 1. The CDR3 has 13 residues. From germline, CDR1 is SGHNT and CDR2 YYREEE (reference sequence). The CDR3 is CASSLGDRSEAFF. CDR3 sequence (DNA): TGTGCCAGCAGCTTGGGGGACAGGTCTGAAGCTTTCTTT. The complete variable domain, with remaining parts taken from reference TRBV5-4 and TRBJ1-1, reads ETGVTQSPTHLIKTRGQQVTLRCSSQSGHNTVSWYQQALGQGPQFIFQYYREEENGRGNFPPRFSGLQFPNYSSELNVNALELDDSALYLCASSLGDRSEAFFGQGTRLTVV.

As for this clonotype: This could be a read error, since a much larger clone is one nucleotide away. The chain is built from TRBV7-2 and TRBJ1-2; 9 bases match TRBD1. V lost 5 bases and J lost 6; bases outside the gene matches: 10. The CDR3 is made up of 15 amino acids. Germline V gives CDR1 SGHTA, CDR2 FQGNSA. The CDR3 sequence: CASSPRDGTGNGYTF. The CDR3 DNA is TGTGCCAGCAGCCCAAGAGACGGGACAGGGAATGGCTACACCTTC. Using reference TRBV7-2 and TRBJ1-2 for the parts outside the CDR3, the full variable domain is GAGVSQSPSNKVTEKGKDVELRCDPISGHTALYWYRQSLGQGLEFLIYFQGNSAPDKSGLPSDRFSAERTGGSVSTLTIQRTQQEDSAVYLCASSPRDGTGNGYTFGSGTRLTVV.

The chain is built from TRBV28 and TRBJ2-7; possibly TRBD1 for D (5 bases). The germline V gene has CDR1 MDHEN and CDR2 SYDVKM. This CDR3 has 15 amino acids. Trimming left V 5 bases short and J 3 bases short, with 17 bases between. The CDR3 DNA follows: TGTGCCAGCAGTAAGGACATCCTCTTTGGCTACGAGCAGTACTTC. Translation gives CASSKDILFGYEQYF.

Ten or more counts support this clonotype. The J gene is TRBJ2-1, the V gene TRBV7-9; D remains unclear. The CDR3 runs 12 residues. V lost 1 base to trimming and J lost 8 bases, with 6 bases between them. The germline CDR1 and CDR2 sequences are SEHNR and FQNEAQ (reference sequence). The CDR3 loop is CASSLGWDEQFF. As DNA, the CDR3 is TGTGCCAGCAGCTTAGGATGGGATGAGCAGTTCTTC.

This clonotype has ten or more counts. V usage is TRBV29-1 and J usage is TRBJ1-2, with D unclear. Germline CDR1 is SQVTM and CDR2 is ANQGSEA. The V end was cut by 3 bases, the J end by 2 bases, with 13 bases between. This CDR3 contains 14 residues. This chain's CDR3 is CSVDGRGPNYGYTF. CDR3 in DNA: TGCAGCGTTGATGGTAGAGGGCCCAACTATGGCTACACCTTC.

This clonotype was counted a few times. CDR3 sequence reads: CASSLAQQGPQYF. CDR3 coding DNA: TGTGCCAGCAGTTTAGCTCAACAGGGGCCCCAGTACTTC. V and J are TRBV12-3 or TRBV12-4 and TRBJ2-7, with TRBD1 matching over 7 bases. This CDR3 comprises 13 residues. Trimming removed 0 bases from V and 10 bases from J; junction bases left unmatched: 6.

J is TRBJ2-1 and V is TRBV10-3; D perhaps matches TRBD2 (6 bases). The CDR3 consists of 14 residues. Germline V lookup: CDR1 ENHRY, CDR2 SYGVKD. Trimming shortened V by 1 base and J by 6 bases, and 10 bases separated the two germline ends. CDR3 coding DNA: TGTGCCATCAGTGAGTTAGGAGGGGCCAATGAGCAGTTCTTC. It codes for CAISELGGANEQFF.